This passage covers 22 T cell receptor beta chains from one sample sequenced in a study of T cells in localized non-small cell lung cancer. Data came from immunoSEQ multiplex PCR; TCRdb stores just in-frame clones and leaves some out. The table lists 1,500 to 2,000 clones, roughly 28% of them singletons, with around 17% in the top ten. The sequencing used lung tumor tissue, collected before any cancer treatment. Every receptor here comes from a man aged 35 to 69 with stage I lung adenocarcinoma.

This clone turned up a few times. The rearrangement joins TRBV11-3 to TRBJ2-7; 14 nucleotides line up with TRBD2. The CDR3 is made up of 14 amino acids. The V segment lost 4 bases and the J segment 7 bases; nucleotides outside the gene matches: 3. Germline-derived CDR1 and CDR2 are SGHNT and YENEEA. CDR3 sequence (DNA): TGTGCCAGCAGCTCGGGACTAGCGGGAGATGAGCAGTACTTC. Translation: CASSSGLAGDEQYF.

A word on this clone: At one boundary the junction diverges from the germline segment, which might be a read error. This rearrangement joins TRBV5-1 to TRBJ2-7; either TRBD1 or TRBD2 may supply D (5 bases each). Per germline, CDR1 SGHRS and CDR2 YFSETQ. The CDR3 loop spans 14 amino acids. CDR3 region: CASNLGDGEYEQYF. In DNA, the CDR3 is TGCGCCAGCAACTTGGGGGACGGGGAATACGAGCAGTACTTC.

This clone was seen more than once but under ten times. The genes are TRBV11-3 and TRBJ2-7, with 8 bases aligning to TRBD2. V lost 5 bases and J lost 4; bases outside the gene matches: 7. CDR3 length: 14 amino acids. Per germline, CDR1 SGHNT and CDR2 YENEEA. Here the CDR3 reads CASSRATSEYEQYF. The CDR3 DNA reads as TGTGCCAGCAGCCGAGCGACTAGCGAGTACGAGCAGTACTTC.

This clone is medium-sized (0.01 to 0.1%) in the sample. The chain combines TRBV11-3 with TRBJ2-7; D is unresolved. Germline CDR1 reads SGHNT; CDR2 reads YENEEA. This CDR3 spans 14 amino acids. V was shortened by 3 bases and J by 3 bases, with 12 bases between the two germline ends. CDR3 in amino acids: CASSLAGSNYEQYF. In DNA, the CDR3 is TGTGCCAGCAGCTTGGCAGGCTCGAACTACGAGCAGTACTTC.

This clone has just a few counts. The J gene is TRBJ2-3, the V gene TRBV14; TRBD1 is a possible D gene (5 bases). The germline gives CDR1 SGHDN, CDR2 FVKESK. The CDR3 loop spans 15 amino acids. V was clipped by 3 bases and J by 2 bases, with 12 bases between them. DNA of the CDR3: TGTGCCAGCAGCCAGATCAAGGGGTTCACAGATACGCAGTATTTT. This codes for CASSQIKGFTDTQYF. Using reference TRBV14 and TRBJ2-3 for the parts outside the CDR3, the full variable domain is EAGVTQFPSHSVIEKGQTVTLRCDPISGHDNLYWYRRVMGKEIKFLLHFVKESKQDESGMPNNRFLAERTGGTYSTLKVQPAELEDSGVYFCASSQIKGFTDTQYFGPGTRLTVL.

Only a few counts were recorded for this clone. The chain is built from TRBV11-3 and TRBJ2-1; 10 nucleotides agree with TRBD2. CDR3 size: 16 residues. The junction had 11 bases not matched to a gene; V was cut back by 0 bases and J by 12 bases. Germline V gives CDR1 SGHNT, CDR2 YENEEA. CDR3 region: CASSLDGPAGGPGQFF. The CDR3 DNA is TGTGCCAGCAGCTTAGACGGTCCAGCGGGAGGGCCCGGGCAGTTCTTC.

This clone was counted only a few times. CDR3 sequence (DNA): TGCGCCAGCAGCCAAGAAGAGAGGGGGCGAGATACGCAGTATTTT. This codes for CASSQEERGRDTQYF. This chain connects TRBV23-1 to TRBJ2-3; 7 nucleotides line up with TRBD1. TRBV23-1 is placed among ORFs of uncertain function. The CDR3 is made up of 15 amino acids. The J segment lost 5 bases and the V segment lost 6 bases, leaving 11 bases of the junction unmatched.

This clone was observed a few times. The CDR3 is CASGTTTYGYTF. CDR3 in DNA: TGTGCCAGCGGGACGACGACATATGGCTACACCTTC. The V and J genes are TRBV28 and TRBJ1-2, with a possible D match to TRBD1 (5 bases). Germline lookup yields CDR1 MDHEN and CDR2 SYDVKM. V was trimmed by 8 bases and J by 5 bases, leaving 12 bases between them. The CDR3 has 12 amino acids.

This clone was observed a single time. The rearrangement uses TRBV19 and TRBJ2-3, with TRBD1 identical over 11 bases. Germline CDR1 and CDR2: LNHDA and SQIVND (reference sequence). The junction had 10 bases not matched to a gene; V was cut back by 9 bases and J by 2 bases. The CDR3 spans 16 residues. The CDR3 DNA reads as TGTGCCAGCGAGGACAGGGGGCGCGGCCCCACAGATACGCAGTATTTT. Its protein is CASEDRGRGPTDTQYF.

V is TRBV18 and J is TRBJ2-7; perhaps TRBD2 as D (5 bases). Germline V lookup: CDR1 KGHSH, CDR2 LQKENI. V was clipped by 4 bases and J by 6 bases, with 13 bases between them. The CDR3 totals 13 residues. The CDR3 loop reads CASSLHPGLEQYF. Written as DNA, the CDR3 is TGTGCCAGCTCACTTCATCCCGGACTCGAGCAGTACTTC.

This clone has just a few counts. V usage is TRBV6-4 and J usage is TRBJ2-7; 8 nucleotides match TRBD2. The ends lost 6 bases at V and 2 bases at J; junction bases unmatched: 21. This CDR3 region has 19 residues. The V gene's germline CDR1 is MRHNA and CDR2 SNTAGT. CDR3 nucleotides: TGTGCCAGCAGCCTACAGTCCGGGACTAGTTACCTTAGACCCTACGAGCAGTACTTC. Protein product: CASSLQSGTSYLRPYEQYF.

The V gene is TRBV28, the J gene TRBJ2-2; D remains ambiguous. The V and J ends lost 5 bases and 3 bases respectively, with 7 bases between them. The CDR3 runs 13 residues. The germline CDR1 and CDR2 sequences are MDHEN and SYDVKM. CDR3 coding DNA: TGTGCCAGCAGTCGATTGGACACCGGGGAGCTGTTTTTT. Amino acids: CASSRLDTGELFF.

This clone was seen a single time. The chain uses TRBV25-1 and TRBJ2-5; no clear D gene. V shed 4 bases and J shed 0 bases, with 6 bases lying between them. The germline CDR1 and CDR2 sequences are MGHDK and SYGVNS. The CDR3 loop spans 13 amino acids. The CDR3 reads CASSAHNQETQYF. The CDR3 DNA reads TGTGCCAGCAGTGCACACAACCAAGAGACCCAGTACTTC. Full variable domain (outside the CDR3, taken from reference TRBV25-1 and TRBJ2-5): EADIYQTPRYLVIGTGKKITLECSQTMGHDKMYWYQQDPGMELHLIHYSYGVNSTEKGDLSSESTVSRIRTEHFPLTLESARPSHTSQYLCASSAHNQETQYFGPGTRLLVL.

The gene calls are TRBV7-6 and TRBJ2-7, with D unclear. V gave up 5 bases and J gave up 2 bases, with 22 bases separating them. The CDR3 runs 17 residues. Per the germline V gene, CDR1 is SGHVS and CDR2 is FNYEAQ. CDR3 region: CASSQGFDSPHPYEQYF. CDR3 nucleotides: TGTGCCAGCAGCCAAGGCTTCGATAGCCCTCATCCCTACGAGCAGTACTTC.

The rearrangement links TRBV7-1 to TRBJ1-1, with D perhaps matching TRBD1 (5 bases). TRBV7-1 carries the ORF label, with uncertain function. The CDR3 is made up of 13 amino acids. V was cut by 5 bases and J by 3 bases, with 10 bases left in between. For the CDR3, the DNA is TGTGCCAGCAGCCAGGGACGGTACACTGAAGCTTTCTTT. Encoded protein: CASSQGRYTEAFF.

There are a few counts of this clone. The chain has TRBV9 and TRBJ2-5; 9 bases line up with TRBD2. Germline lookup yields CDR1 SGDLS and CDR2 YYNGEE. The CDR3 loop spans 15 amino acids. After removal of 3 bases from V and 4 bases from J, the junction contained 7 bases not matched to a gene. For the CDR3, the DNA is TGTGCCAGCAGCGCTAGCGGGAATACAGGAGAGACCCAGTACTTC. It translates to CASSASGNTGETQYF.

The CDR3 reads CASSFGGETDTQYF. The CDR3 DNA reads as TGCGCCAGCAGCTTCGGGGGAGAAACAGATACGCAGTATTTT. The chain joins TRBV5-1 to TRBJ2-3, with D possibly TRBD2 on 6 matching bases. CDR1 is SGHRS and CDR2 is YFSETQ in the germline V gene. The CDR3 runs to 14 residues. Deletions cut 2 bases from V and 3 bases from J, with 10 bases between.

This clone was observed a handful of times. This chain joins TRBV28 and TRBJ2-7; 7 nucleotides match TRBD2. V gave up 3 bases and J gave up 2 bases; unmatched junction bases: 4. The germline V gene encodes CDR1 MDHEN and CDR2 SYDVKM. This CDR3 region has 14 residues. The CDR3 sequence: CASSFGGIPYEQYF. CDR3 nucleotides: TGTGCCAGCAGTTTCGGGGGGATCCCCTACGAGCAGTACTTC.

This chain connects TRBV6-8 to TRBJ1-5, with D perhaps TRBD1 (5 bases). CDR1 and CDR2 (germline): MNHGY, SAAAGT. Deletions cut 4 bases from V and 7 bases from J, with 11 bases between. The CDR3 runs to 13 residues. The CDR3 loop is CASSWTLGQPQHF. CDR3 sequence (DNA): TGTGCCAGCAGTTGGACACTAGGACAGCCCCAGCATTTT.

The J gene is TRBJ2-1, the V gene TRBV18, with 12 bases fitting TRBD2. This CDR3 has 15 amino acids. The ends lost 3 bases at V and 7 bases at J; junction bases unmatched: 4. CDR1 is KGHSH, CDR2 LQKENI, per germline. CDR3 region: CASSPTSGSSNEQFF. The CDR3 coding sequence is TGTGCCAGCTCACCGACTAGCGGGAGCTCAAATGAGCAGTTCTTC.

This clone is labeled as medium-sized. This chain uses TRBV11-3 with TRBJ2-7, with TRBD2 identical over 8 bases. Germline assignment: CDR1 SGHNT and CDR2 YENEEA. The CDR3 runs to 15 residues. Germline trimming cut 3 bases from V and 2 bases from J; bases unmatched to any gene: 6. In DNA form, the CDR3 reads TGTGCCAGCAGCTTGGAGGGACTAGGTCCCTACGAGCAGTACTTC. This gives the protein CASSLEGLGPYEQYF.

This chain links TRBV7-2 with TRBJ2-1, with D perhaps matching TRBD2 (6 bases). The V end lost 5 bases, the J end lost 9 bases, and 14 bases lay between the germline ends. CDR3 length: 13 amino acids. Germline V gene lookup returns CDR1 SGHTA and CDR2 FQGNSA. CDR3: CASSTQEGSEQFF. DNA for the CDR3: TGTGCCAGCAGCACCCAGGAGGGGAGTGAGCAGTTCTTC.